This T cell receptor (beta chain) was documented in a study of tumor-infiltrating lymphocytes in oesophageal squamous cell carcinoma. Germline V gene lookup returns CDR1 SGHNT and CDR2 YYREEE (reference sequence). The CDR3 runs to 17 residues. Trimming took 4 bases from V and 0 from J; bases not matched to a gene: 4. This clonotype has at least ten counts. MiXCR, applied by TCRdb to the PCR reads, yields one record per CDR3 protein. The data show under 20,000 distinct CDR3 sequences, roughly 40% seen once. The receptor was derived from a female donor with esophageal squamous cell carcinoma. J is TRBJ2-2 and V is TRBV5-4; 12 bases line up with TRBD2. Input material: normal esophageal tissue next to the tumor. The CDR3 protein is CASSASSGRANTGELFF. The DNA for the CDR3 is TGTGCCAGCAGCGCCTCTAGCGGGAGGGCGAACACCGGGGAGCTGTTTTTT.